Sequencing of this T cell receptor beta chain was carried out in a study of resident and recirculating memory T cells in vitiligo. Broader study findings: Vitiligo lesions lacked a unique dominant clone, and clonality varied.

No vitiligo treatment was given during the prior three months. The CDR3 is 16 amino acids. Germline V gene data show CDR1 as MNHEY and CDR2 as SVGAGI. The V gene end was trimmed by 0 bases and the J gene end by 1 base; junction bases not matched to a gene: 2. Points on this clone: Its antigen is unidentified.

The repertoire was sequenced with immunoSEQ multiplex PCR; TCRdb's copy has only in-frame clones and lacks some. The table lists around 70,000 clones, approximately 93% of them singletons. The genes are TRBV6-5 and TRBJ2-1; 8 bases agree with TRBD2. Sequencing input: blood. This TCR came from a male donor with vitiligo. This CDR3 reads CASSYSRGGSYNEQFF. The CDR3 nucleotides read TGTGCCAGCAGTTACTCCCGGGGGGGGTCCTACAATGAGCAGTTCTTC.